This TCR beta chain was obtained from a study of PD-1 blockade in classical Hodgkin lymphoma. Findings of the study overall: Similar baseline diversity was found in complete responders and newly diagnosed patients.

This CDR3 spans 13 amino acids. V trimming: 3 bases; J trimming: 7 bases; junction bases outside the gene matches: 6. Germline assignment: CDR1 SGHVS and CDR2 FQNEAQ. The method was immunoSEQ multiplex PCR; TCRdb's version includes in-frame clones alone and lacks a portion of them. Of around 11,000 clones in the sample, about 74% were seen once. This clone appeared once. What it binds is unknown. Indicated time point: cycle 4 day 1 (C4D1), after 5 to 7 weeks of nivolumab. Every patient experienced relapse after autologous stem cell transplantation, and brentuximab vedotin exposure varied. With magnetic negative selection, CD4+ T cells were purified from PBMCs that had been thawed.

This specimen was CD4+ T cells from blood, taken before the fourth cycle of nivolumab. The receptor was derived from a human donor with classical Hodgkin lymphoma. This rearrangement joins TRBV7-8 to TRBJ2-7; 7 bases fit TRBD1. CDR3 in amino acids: CASSLSQGREQYF. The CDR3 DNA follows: TGTGCCAGCAGCTTGTCACAGGGGCGGGAGCAGTACTTC. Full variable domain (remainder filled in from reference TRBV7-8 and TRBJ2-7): GAGVSQSPRYKVAKRGQDVALRCDPISGHVSLFWYQQALGQGPEFLTYFQNEAQLDKSGLPSDRFFAERPEGSVSTLKIQRTQQEDSAVYLCASSLSQGREQYFGPGTRLTVT.